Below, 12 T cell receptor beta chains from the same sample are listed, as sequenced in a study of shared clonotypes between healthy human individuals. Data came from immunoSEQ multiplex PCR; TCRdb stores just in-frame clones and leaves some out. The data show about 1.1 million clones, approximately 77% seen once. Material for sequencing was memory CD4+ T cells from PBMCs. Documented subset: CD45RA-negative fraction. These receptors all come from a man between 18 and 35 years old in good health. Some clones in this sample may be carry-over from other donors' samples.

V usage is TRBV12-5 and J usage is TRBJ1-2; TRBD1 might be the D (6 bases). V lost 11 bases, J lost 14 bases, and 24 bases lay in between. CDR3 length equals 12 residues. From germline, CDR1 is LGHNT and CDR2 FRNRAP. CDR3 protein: CASCRDTSTPTF. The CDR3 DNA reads TGTGCTTCCTGCCGGGACACTTCAACCCCAACCTTC.

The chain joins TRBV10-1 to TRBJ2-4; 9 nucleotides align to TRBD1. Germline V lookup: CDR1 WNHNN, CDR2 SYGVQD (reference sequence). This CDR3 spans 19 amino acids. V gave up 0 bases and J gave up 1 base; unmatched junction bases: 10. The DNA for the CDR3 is TGCGCCAGCAGTGAGTCGGACAGGGGTGAATGCCTGGCCAAAAACATTCAGTACTTC. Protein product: CASSESDRGECLAKNIQYF.

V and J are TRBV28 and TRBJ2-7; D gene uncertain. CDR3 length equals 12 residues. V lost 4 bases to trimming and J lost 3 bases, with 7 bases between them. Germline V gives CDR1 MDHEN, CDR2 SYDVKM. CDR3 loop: CASSSGDYEQYF. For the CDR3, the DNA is TGTGCCAGCAGTTCCGGAGACTACGAGCAGTACTTC.

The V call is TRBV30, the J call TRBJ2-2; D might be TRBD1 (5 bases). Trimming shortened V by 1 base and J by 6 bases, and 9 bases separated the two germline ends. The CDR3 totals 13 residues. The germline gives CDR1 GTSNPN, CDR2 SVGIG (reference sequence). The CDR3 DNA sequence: TGTGCCTGGAGTGCCAGGGTATCCGGGGAGCTGTTTTTT. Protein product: CAWSARVSGELFF.

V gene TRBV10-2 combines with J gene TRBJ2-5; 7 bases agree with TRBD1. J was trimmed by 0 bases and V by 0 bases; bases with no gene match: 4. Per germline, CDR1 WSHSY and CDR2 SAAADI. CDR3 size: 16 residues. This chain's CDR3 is CASSESGRGYQETQYF. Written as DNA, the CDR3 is TGCGCCAGCAGTGAGTCCGGCAGGGGGTACCAAGAGACCCAGTACTTC.

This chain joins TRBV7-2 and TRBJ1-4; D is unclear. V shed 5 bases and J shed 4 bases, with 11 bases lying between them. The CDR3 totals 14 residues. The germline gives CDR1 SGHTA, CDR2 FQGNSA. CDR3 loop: CASSISEFNEKLFF. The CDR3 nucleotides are TGTGCCAGCAGCATCAGTGAATTTAATGAAAAACTGTTTTTT.

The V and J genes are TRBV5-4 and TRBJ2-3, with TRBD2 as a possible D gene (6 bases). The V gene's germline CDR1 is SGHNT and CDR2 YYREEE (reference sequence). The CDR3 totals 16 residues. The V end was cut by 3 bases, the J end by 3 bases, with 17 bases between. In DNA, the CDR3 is TGTGCCAGCAGCTCATGGCCGGGACTCGGTACAGATACGCAGTATTTT. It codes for CASSSWPGLGTDTQYF.

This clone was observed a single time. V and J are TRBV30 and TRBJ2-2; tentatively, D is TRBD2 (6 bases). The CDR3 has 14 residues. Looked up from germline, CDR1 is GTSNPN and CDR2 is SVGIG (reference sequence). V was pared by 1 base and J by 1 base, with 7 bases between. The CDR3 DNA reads TGTGCCTGGAGTGCGGGACTGAACACCGGGGAGCTGTTTTTT. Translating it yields CAWSAGLNTGELFF.

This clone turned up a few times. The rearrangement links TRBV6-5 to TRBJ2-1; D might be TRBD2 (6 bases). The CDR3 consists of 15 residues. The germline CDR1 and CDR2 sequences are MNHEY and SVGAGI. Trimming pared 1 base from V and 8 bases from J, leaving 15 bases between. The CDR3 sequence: CASSYLGGYMYEQFF. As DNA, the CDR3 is TGTGCCAGCAGTTACTTGGGGGGTTACATGTATGAGCAGTTCTTC.

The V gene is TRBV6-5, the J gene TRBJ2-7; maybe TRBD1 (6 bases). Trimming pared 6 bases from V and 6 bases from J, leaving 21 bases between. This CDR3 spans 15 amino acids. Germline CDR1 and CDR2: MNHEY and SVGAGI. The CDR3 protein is CASRGIGGAAFEQYF. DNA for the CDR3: TGTGCCAGCAGGGGCATAGGGGGAGCGGCCTTCGAGCAGTACTTC.

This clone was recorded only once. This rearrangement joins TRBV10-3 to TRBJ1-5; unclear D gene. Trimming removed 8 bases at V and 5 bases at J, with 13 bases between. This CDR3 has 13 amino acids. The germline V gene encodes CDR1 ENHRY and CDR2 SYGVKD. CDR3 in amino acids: CAISQETYQPQHF. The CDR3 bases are TGTGCCATCTCTCAGGAAACTTATCAGCCCCAGCATTTT.

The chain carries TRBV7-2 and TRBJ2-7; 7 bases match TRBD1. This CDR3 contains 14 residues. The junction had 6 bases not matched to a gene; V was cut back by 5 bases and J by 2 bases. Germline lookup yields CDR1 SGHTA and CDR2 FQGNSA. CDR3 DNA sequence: TGTGCCAGCAGCAACAGGGGTCCCCCCTACGAGCAGTACTTC. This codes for CASSNRGPPYEQYF.